What follows are 15 T cell receptor beta chains derived from one specimen sequenced in a study of CD4+ T cells in melanoma. Only in-frame clones appear in the TCRdb table, and some are missing; sequencing was by immunoSEQ multiplex PCR. Counted here are 10,000 or so clones, around two thirds occurring once; the ten biggest clones make up roughly 25%. Sequenced material: cells from a culture (not recorded whether cultured in vitro). The receptors stem from a human donor with melanoma.

The chain recombines TRBV6-6 with TRBJ1-1; D is uncertain. The CDR3 spans 13 residues. Germline-derived CDR1 and CDR2 are MNHNY and SVGAGI (reference sequence). V was pared by 2 bases and J by 3 bases, with 7 bases between. This CDR3 is CASSYESDTEAFF. CDR3 nucleotide sequence: TGTGCCAGCAGTTACGAGTCGGACACTGAAGCTTTCTTT.

The chain joins TRBV29-1 to TRBJ2-1, with a possible D match to TRBD1 (5 bases). In germline, CDR1 is SQVTM, CDR2 ANQGSEA. There are 12 residues in the CDR3. V lost 5 bases and J 5 bases, leaving 10 bases between the germline ends. The CDR3 DNA is TGCAGCGTTTTCAGGGCAAACAATGAGCAGTTCTTC. Its translation is CSVFRANNEQFF.

This chain's CDR3 is CASSSIAGRQETQYF. The CDR3 nucleotides are TGTGCCAGCAGCTCCATAGCGGGGCGCCAAGAGACCCAGTACTTC. The chain is built from TRBV7-3 and TRBJ2-5, with 8 bases aligning to TRBD2. The J segment lost 1 base and the V segment lost 4 bases, leaving 5 bases of the junction unmatched. The CDR3 contains 15 residues. CDR1 and CDR2 from the germline V gene are SGHTA and FQGTGA.

The chain is built from TRBV5-6 and TRBJ2-3; D possibly corresponds to TRBD2 (5 bases). Per the germline V gene, CDR1 is SGHDT and CDR2 is YYEEEE. The CDR3 is 15 amino acids. The germline V and J ends were trimmed by 5 bases and 3 bases, with 16 bases remaining between them. The CDR3 region is CASSLRRAGTDTQYF. In DNA, the CDR3 is TGTGCCAGCAGTTTGAGGCGGGCAGGAACAGATACGCAGTATTTT.

A remark on this clone: The junction departs from the called germline gene at one end, perhaps through a read error. The CDR3: CASTLGDRASMAQYF. CDR3 nucleotide sequence: TGCGCCAGCACCTTGGGGGACAGGGCGAGTATGGCCCAGTACTTC. The chain couples TRBV5-1 to TRBJ2-5; 9 bases agree with TRBD1. The germline V gene has CDR1 SGHRS and CDR2 YFSETQ. This CDR3 is 15 amino acids long.

CDR3 DNA sequence: TGTGCCACCAGCAGAGGGTCGGGGGACGACTATGGCTACACCTTC. Its translation is CATSRGSGDDYGYTF. V and J are TRBV15 and TRBJ1-2; weak D call: TRBD1 (5 bases). CDR1 is LNHNV and CDR2 is YYDKDF in the germline V gene (reference sequence). Trimming stripped 1 base from V and 3 bases from J, with 12 bases between. The CDR3 extends over 15 amino acids.

In its sample, this clone was seen a few times. V and J are TRBV6-6 and TRBJ1-6, with no clear D. The germline V and J ends were trimmed by 0 bases and 9 bases, with 3 bases remaining between them. CDR1 and CDR2 from the germline V gene are MNHNY and SVGAGI (reference sequence). This CDR3 region has 12 residues. The CDR3 DNA is TGTGCCAGCAGTTACTCGGCTTCACCCCTCCACTTT. This gives the protein CASSYSASPLHF.

The rearrangement links TRBV5-5 to TRBJ1-5; D is unclear. CDR1 and CDR2 from the germline V gene are SGHKS and YYEKEE (reference sequence). The CDR3 loop spans 14 amino acids. With 3 bases removed from V and 6 bases from J, the gap between germline ends came to 13 bases. CDR3 in DNA: TGTGCCAGCAGCTACGGGGATAGACGTCAGCCCCAGCATTTT. It yields the protein CASSYGDRRQPQHF.

V usage is TRBV5-1 and J usage is TRBJ1-2; 10 nucleotides agree with TRBD1. The CDR3 consists of 15 residues. V was clipped by 4 bases and J by 4 bases; unmatched bases: 7. The germline V gene has CDR1 SGHRS and CDR2 YFSETQ. CDR3 protein: CASSAGDRGTYGYTF. In nucleotides, the CDR3 is TGCGCCAGCAGCGCCGGGGACAGGGGTACCTATGGCTACACCTTC. Together with reference TRBV5-1 and TRBJ1-2, the CDR3 gives the full variable domain: KAGVTQTPRYLIKTRGQQVTLSCSPISGHRSVSWYQQTPGQGLQFLFEYFSETQRNKGNFPGRFSGRQFSNSRSEMNVSTLELGDSALYLCASSAGDRGTYGYTFGSGTRLTVV.

The rearrangement links TRBV20-1 to TRBJ2-5; D gene uncertain. The CDR3 has 11 amino acids. From germline, CDR1 is DFQATT and CDR2 SNEGSKA (reference sequence). V lost 3 bases and J 4 bases, leaving 6 bases between the germline ends. The CDR3 is CSARKLETQYF. The CDR3 nucleotides read TGCAGTGCTAGGAAGTTAGAGACCCAGTACTTC.

The chain joins TRBV2 to TRBJ2-3; possibly TRBD1 for D (5 bases). This CDR3 spans 14 amino acids. The germline CDR1 and CDR2 sequences are SNHLY and FYNNEI. V lost 8 bases and J lost 1, with 13 bases in between. The CDR3 reads CASAGQPGTDTQYF. The CDR3 DNA is TGTGCCAGCGCTGGACAACCCGGCACAGATACGCAGTATTTT.

This chain connects TRBV30 to TRBJ2-7; 7 bases agree with TRBD1. The length of the CDR3 is 14 residues. J was trimmed by 10 bases and V by 3 bases; bases with no gene match: 15. Germline CDR1 GTSNPN, CDR2 SVGIG (reference sequence). The chain's CDR3 is CAWRATGPSFRQYF. Written as DNA, the CDR3 is TGTGCCTGGAGAGCGACAGGGCCATCGTTTCGACAGTACTTC.

This clone has more than one count but fewer than ten. The J gene is TRBJ2-7, the V gene TRBV6-4; 12 bases map to TRBD1. CDR1 MRHNA and CDR2 SNTAGT come from the germline V gene. Trimming cost V 9 bases and J 5 bases; bases outside gene matches: 5. The CDR3 consists of 13 residues. CDR3 region: CARPGQGANEQYF. The CDR3 DNA is TGTGCCAGACCGGGACAGGGGGCCAACGAGCAGTACTTC.

This sequence joins TRBV19 and TRBJ2-1; D is unresolved. V lost 6 bases and J lost 4, with 16 bases in between. There are 15 residues in the CDR3. CDR1 and CDR2 (germline): LNHDA, SQIVND (reference sequence). CDR3 protein: CASRPGLSSYNEQFF. DNA for the CDR3: TGTGCCAGTAGACCGGGCCTCTCCTCTTACAATGAGCAGTTCTTC. Combining the CDR3 with reference TRBV19 and TRBJ2-1 gives the whole variable domain DGGITQSPKYLFRKEGQNVTLSCEQNLNHDAMYWYRQDPGQGLRLIYYSQIVNDFQKGDIAEGYSVSREKKESFPLTVTSAQKNPTAFYLCASRPGLSSYNEQFFGPGTRLTVL.

V is TRBV27 and J is TRBJ1-2, with 9 bases that match TRBD1. The CDR3 covers 16 residues. V shed 6 bases, J shed 2 bases, and the junction held 10 bases outside the gene matches. Germline CDR1 is MNHEY and CDR2 is SMNVEV (reference sequence). This CDR3 reads CASRLVGQGGNYGYTF. The CDR3 bases are TGTGCCAGCAGGCTAGTGGGACAGGGTGGAAACTATGGCTACACCTTC.